This T cell receptor (beta chain) came from a study of blood T cells in healthy people across ages. Then a second PCR, running roughly 7 to 11 cycles, was carried out with a sample-barcoded 5' primer and a J-beta primer mix. CDR3-containing paired-end reads numbering at least 2.5 million came from each sample. TCRdb reanalysed the 5' RACE reads using MiXCR and keeps one entry per CDR3 protein. The sample gives around 1.5 million distinct CDR3 sequences, roughly 40% of which show up once; 7% to 9% is in the top ten. Individuals who donated were healthy Caucasians from Russia aged about 6 to 100. The CDR3 totals 15 residues. Germline CDR1 is WNHNN and CDR2 is SYGVQD (reference sequence). V was trimmed by 0 bases and J by 5 bases, leaving 11 bases between them.

The origin of this receptor is a woman younger than 35 in good health. The gene calls are TRBV10-1 and TRBJ2-4, with TRBD2 as a possible D gene (5 bases). The sequenced material came from blood. The DNA of the CDR3 is TGCGCCAGCAGTGAGTCGACCGGGATCCAAAACATTCAGTACTTC. This codes for CASSESTGIQNIQYF.